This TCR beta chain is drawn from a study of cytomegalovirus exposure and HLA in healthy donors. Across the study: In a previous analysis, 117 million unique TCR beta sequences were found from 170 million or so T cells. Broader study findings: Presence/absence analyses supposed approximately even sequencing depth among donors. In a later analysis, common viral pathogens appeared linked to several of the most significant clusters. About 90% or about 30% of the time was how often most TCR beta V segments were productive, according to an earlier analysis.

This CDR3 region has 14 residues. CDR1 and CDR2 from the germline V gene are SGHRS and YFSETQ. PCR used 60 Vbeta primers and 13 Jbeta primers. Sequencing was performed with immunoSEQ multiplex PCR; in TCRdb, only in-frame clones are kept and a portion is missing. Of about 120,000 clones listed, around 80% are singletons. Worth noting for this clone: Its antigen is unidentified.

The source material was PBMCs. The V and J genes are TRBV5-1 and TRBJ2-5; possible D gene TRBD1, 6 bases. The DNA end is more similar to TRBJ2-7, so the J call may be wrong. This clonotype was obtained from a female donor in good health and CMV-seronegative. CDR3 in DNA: TGCGCCAGCAGCTTAAGACAGGTCGACTACGAGCAGTACTTC. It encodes CASSLRQVDYEQYF.